Below, 19 T cell receptor beta chains from the same sample are listed, as sequenced in a study of CD8+ T cells in alopecia areata. Extraction of RNA preceded its reverse transcription into cDNA, which served as the sequencing template. Using immunoSEQ multiplex PCR, the repertoire was profiled, and TCRdb retains in-frame clones only, with some absent. The table records roughly 150,000 clones, roughly 50% of them present only once. The sequenced sample was CD4+ T cells sorted from blood. These receptors were obtained from a human donor in good health.

The rearrangement links TRBV30 to TRBJ1-2; no firm D call. The length of the CDR3 is 14 residues. V lost 2 bases to trimming and J lost 4 bases, with 14 bases between them. Germline-derived CDR1 and CDR2 are GTSNPN and SVGIG (reference sequence). CDR3 DNA sequence: TGTGCCTGGAGTCCCGGGTCCTGGAGCTATGGCTACACCTTC. As protein: CAWSPGSWSYGYTF.

This clone was recorded once. The chain combines TRBV5-4 with TRBJ2-3, with D tentatively TRBD2 (5 bases). V lost 3 bases and J 4 bases, leaving 18 bases between the germline ends. The CDR3 consists of 16 residues. Germline CDR1 reads SGHNT; CDR2 reads YYREEE (reference sequence). The CDR3: CASSYPRIGVADTQYF. Here the CDR3 DNA reads TGTGCCAGCAGCTACCCCCGTATCGGGGTGGCAGATACGCAGTATTTT.

This clone came up a few times. The genes are TRBV5-6 and TRBJ1-1; D gene ambiguous. Trimming stripped 2 bases from V and 1 base from J, with 9 bases between. Germline-derived CDR1 and CDR2 are SGHDT and YYEEEE. The CDR3 is 14 amino acids. In DNA, the CDR3 is TGTGCCAGCAGCTTTGGACGGCGGAACACTGAAGCTTTCTTT. Its protein is CASSFGRRNTEAFF.

This clone was seen a few times. This sequence joins TRBV2 and TRBJ2-7; 9 bases are a match to TRBD1. The CDR3 is 14 residues long. Germline V CDR1 and CDR2: SNHLY, FYNNEI. The J segment lost 4 bases and the V segment lost 11 bases, leaving 12 bases of the junction unmatched. As DNA, the CDR3 is TGTGCCTCACAACTGGGACAGGGAGGATACGAGCAGTACTTC. It codes for CASQLGQGGYEQYF.

Notes on this clone: Other DNA sequences of this sample code for an identical CDR3. The chain couples TRBV28 to TRBJ2-3; D remains ambiguous. Trimming pared 5 bases from V and 4 bases from J, leaving 4 bases between. Germline CDR1 reads MDHEN; CDR2 reads SYDVKM. The CDR3 is made up of 11 amino acids. The CDR3 reads CASSRSDTQYF. CDR3 DNA: TGTGCCAGCAGTCGGTCAGATACGCAGTATTTT.

A few counts support this clone. The rearrangement uses TRBV30 and TRBJ1-1; D is unclear. This CDR3 is built from 10 residues. Trimming took 4 bases from V and 6 from J, leaving 6 bases between them. Germline V lookup: CDR1 GTSNPN, CDR2 SVGIG (reference sequence). CDR3 DNA: TGTGCCTGGATCTCATCTGAAGCTTTCTTT. Amino acid sequence: CAWISSEAFF.

The rearrangement uses TRBV29-1 and TRBJ1-5; D uncertain. The CDR3 has 13 amino acids. V gave up 4 bases and J gave up 1 base, with 8 bases separating them. CDR1 and CDR2 (germline): SQVTM, ANQGSEA. The CDR3 loop is CSVAGVSNQPQHF. DNA of the CDR3: TGCAGCGTTGCGGGTGTGAGCAATCAGCCCCAGCATTTT.

V gene TRBV30 combines with J gene TRBJ2-1, with 7 nucleotides matching TRBD2. Germline V gene sequence: CDR1 GTSNPN, CDR2 SVGIG (reference sequence). The CDR3 runs 14 residues. Trimming cost V 1 base and J 10 bases; bases outside gene matches: 10. The CDR3, as DNA: TGTGCCTGGAGTGCGAGCGGGGACCCCAGGGAGCAGTTCTTC. Amino acid sequence: CAWSASGDPREQFF.

The chain has TRBV6-5 and TRBJ1-2; 8 bases are shared with TRBD1. V lost 6 bases, J lost 8 bases, and 5 bases stayed unmatched. The CDR3 has 12 amino acids. Germline V gives CDR1 MNHEY, CDR2 SVGAGI. The CDR3 protein is CASSQGAEGYTF. DNA of the CDR3: TGTGCCAGCAGCCAGGGGGCGGAAGGCTACACCTTC.

The chain joins TRBV4-2 to TRBJ2-2, with 9 nucleotides matching TRBD2. The germline gives CDR1 LGHNA, CDR2 YNFKEQ. The CDR3 has 22 amino acids. V gave up 1 base and J gave up 0 bases; unmatched junction bases: 18. CDR3 bases: TGTGCCAGCAGCCAAGGTTTACTAGTAGAACTAGCGGGTCACCCGAACACCGGGGAGCTGTTTTTT. Translation gives CASSQGLLVELAGHPNTGELFF.

The V and J genes are TRBV7-9 and TRBJ2-7, with no clear D. The CDR3 has 13 amino acids. CDR1 and CDR2 from the germline V gene are SEHNR and FQNEAQ (reference sequence). Trimming removed 5 bases from V and 7 bases from J, with 15 bases in between. CDR3 loop: CASSLLVGYEQYF. The CDR3 coding sequence is TGTGCCAGCAGCCTCCTAGTGGGATATGAGCAGTACTTC.

The chain is built from TRBV4-1 and TRBJ2-1; D could derive from TRBD1 or TRBD2 (5 bases each). Germline V gives CDR1 MGHRA, CDR2 YSYEKL. The CDR3 runs 13 residues. V was shortened by 6 bases and J by 6 bases, with 12 bases between the two germline ends. CDR3 in amino acids: CASSSRGANEQFF. The CDR3 DNA reads TGCGCCAGCAGTTCGAGGGGAGCCAATGAGCAGTTCTTC.

The sample holds a few counts of this clone. The CDR3 reads CAISESADTQYF. DNA of the CDR3: TGTGCCATCAGTGAGTCCGCAGATACGCAGTATTTT. The chain couples TRBV10-3 to TRBJ2-3; D not resolved. This CDR3 has 12 residues. The V end lost 0 bases, the J end lost 4 bases, and 2 bases lay between the germline ends. Per germline, CDR1 ENHRY and CDR2 SYGVKD.

CDR3 bases: TGCAGCGTTGAAGAGCCCACTAGCCCTTACAATGAGCAGTTCTTC. It yields the protein CSVEEPTSPYNEQFF. The chain has TRBV29-1 and TRBJ2-1; D perhaps matches TRBD2 (6 bases). The CDR3 spans 15 residues. Trimming took off 0 bases at V and 4 bases at J, with 13 bases between the two ends. Germline V lookup: CDR1 SQVTM, CDR2 ANQGSEA.

Notes on this clone: The same CDR3 arises from other DNA sequences in this sample as well. J is TRBJ2-7 and V is TRBV29-1; D not resolved. Trimming removed 5 bases at V and 2 bases at J, with 10 bases between. CDR1 is SQVTM and CDR2 is ANQGSEA in the germline V gene. The length of the CDR3 is 12 residues. CDR3: CSVRQGTYEQYF. CDR3 sequence (DNA): TGCAGCGTTCGACAAGGTACCTACGAGCAGTACTTC.

Only a few counts were recorded for this clone. This sequence joins TRBV7-3 and TRBJ2-3, with 8 nucleotides matching TRBD2. The CDR3 runs 16 residues. Germline CDR1 and CDR2: SGHTA and FQGTGA. V lost 4 bases and J lost 3; bases outside the gene matches: 9. Here the CDR3 reads CASSSQRELETDTQYF. CDR3 nucleotide sequence: TGTGCCAGCAGCTCGCAGCGGGAGTTAGAGACAGATACGCAGTATTTT.

The CDR3 region has the DNA TGTGCCAGCAGTGACTTTGGGACAGGGGCCCAGCATTTT. This translates into CASSDFGTGAQHF. The rearrangement uses TRBV2 and TRBJ1-5, with 10 bases lining up with TRBD1. The germline V gene has CDR1 SNHLY and CDR2 FYNNEI. V shed 3 bases, J shed 11 bases, and the junction held 4 bases outside the gene matches. The CDR3 runs 13 residues.

This clone has a handful of counts. The genes are TRBV5-4 and TRBJ2-5; D remains ambiguous. This CDR3 spans 13 amino acids. CDR1 is SGHNT, CDR2 YYREEE, per germline (reference sequence). With 2 bases removed from V and 5 bases from J, the gap between germline ends came to 10 bases. DNA of the CDR3: TGTGCCAGCAGCTTCCCGGGCCCGGAGACCCAGTACTTC. Translating it yields CASSFPGPETQYF.

This clone was detected only a few times. This chain connects TRBV19 to TRBJ2-5; D possibly corresponds to TRBD2 (5 bases). Between the trimmed V and J ends, which lost 8 bases and 6 bases, there was a span of 19 bases. Germline V gene data show CDR1 as LNHDA and CDR2 as SQIVND (reference sequence). CDR3 length: 14 amino acids. The DNA of the CDR3 is TGTGCCAGTCGAGGGTTGGGCCCCCTGAAGACCCAGTACTTC. Translated, it gives CASRGLGPLKTQYF.